This record looks at one TCR beta chain sequence and its context. Sequencing was performed with immunoSEQ multiplex PCR; in TCRdb, only in-frame clones are kept and a portion is missing. The sample carries some 200,000 clones, around 84% recorded once. The sample belongs to a study of cytomegalovirus exposure and HLA in healthy donors. The TCR originated in a woman younger than 45 in good health and CMV-seropositive. Input material: PBMCs.

CDR3 amino acids: CASSSATGLFGYTF. CDR3 nucleotide sequence: TGTGCCAGTAGTTCCGCGACAGGGTTGTTTGGCTACACCTTC. The chain links TRBV19 to TRBJ1-2; 7 bases map to TRBD1. V lost 5 bases, J lost 7 bases, and 10 bases stayed unmatched. The germline V gene has CDR1 LNHDA and CDR2 SQIVND (reference sequence). The CDR3 consists of 14 residues.